This T cell receptor beta chain appears in the sequencing data of a study of T cells after yellow fever vaccination. This clonotype was seen ten or more times. The antigen remains undetermined. 5'RACE template switching added a universal primer site and UMIs to TCR cDNA. One entry per CDR3 protein, called by TCRdb with MiXCR from the 5' RACE reads. Counted here are 120,000 or so distinct CDR3 sequences, 5.5% to 8% occurring once; the ten biggest clones make up approximately 2.7%. CDR3 length equals 13 residues. V lost 7 bases and J lost 3; bases outside the gene matches: 6. Germline V lookup: CDR1 MNHEY, CDR2 SMNVEV (reference sequence). The study's findings and limits: Abundant clonotypes from the bulk population could get into FACS-sorted repertoires as contaminants. Compared with primary, the secondary response was weaker and peaked at day 5, not 15.

The origin of this receptor is a man younger than 30 who received the YFV17D yellow fever vaccine. This specimen consisted of CD4+ T cells sorted from PBMCs, obtained about 41 days after the first yellow fever vaccination. This chain uses TRBV27 with TRBJ2-7; 7 bases map to TRBD1. This CDR3 reads CASTRGYYYEQYF. In DNA, the CDR3 is TGTGCCAGCACCAGGGGGTATTACTACGAGCAGTACTTC.